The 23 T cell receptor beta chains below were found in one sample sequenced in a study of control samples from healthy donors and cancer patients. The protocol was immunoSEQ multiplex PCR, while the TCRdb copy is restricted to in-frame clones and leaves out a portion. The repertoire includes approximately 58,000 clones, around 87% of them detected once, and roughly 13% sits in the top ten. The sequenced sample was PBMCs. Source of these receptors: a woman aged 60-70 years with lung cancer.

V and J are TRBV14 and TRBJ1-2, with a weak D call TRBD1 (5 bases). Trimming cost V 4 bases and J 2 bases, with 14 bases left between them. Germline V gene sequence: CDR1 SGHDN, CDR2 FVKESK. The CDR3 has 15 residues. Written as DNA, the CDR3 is TGTGCCAGCAGCCTAGGACGTCGGGGCAACTATGGCTACACCTTC. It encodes CASSLGRRGNYGYTF.

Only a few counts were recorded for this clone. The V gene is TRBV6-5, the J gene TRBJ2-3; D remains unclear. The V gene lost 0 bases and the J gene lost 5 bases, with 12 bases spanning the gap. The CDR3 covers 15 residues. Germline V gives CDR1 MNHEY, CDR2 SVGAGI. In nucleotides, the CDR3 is TGTGCCAGCAGTTACTCGAAGACGCTAAGAGATACGCAGTATTTT. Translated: CASSYSKTLRDTQYF.

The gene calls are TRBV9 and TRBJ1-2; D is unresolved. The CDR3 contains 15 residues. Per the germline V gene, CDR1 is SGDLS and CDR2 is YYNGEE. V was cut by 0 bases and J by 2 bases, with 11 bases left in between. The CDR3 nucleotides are TGTGCCAGCAGCGTAGGAGGTCTGTTAAACTATGGCTACACCTTC. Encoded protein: CASSVGGLLNYGYTF.

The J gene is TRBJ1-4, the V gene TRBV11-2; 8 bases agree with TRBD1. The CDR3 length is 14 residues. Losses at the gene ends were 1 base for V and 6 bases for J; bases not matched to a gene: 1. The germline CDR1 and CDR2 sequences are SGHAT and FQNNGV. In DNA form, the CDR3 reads TGTGCCAGCAGCTTAGCAGGGGGCGATGAAAAACTGTTTTTT. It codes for CASSLAGGDEKLFF.

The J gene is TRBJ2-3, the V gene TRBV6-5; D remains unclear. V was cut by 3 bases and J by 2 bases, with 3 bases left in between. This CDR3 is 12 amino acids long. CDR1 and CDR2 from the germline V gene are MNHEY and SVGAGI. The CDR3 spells CASSYDTDTQYF. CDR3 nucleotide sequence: TGTGCCAGCAGTTATGACACAGATACGCAGTATTTT.

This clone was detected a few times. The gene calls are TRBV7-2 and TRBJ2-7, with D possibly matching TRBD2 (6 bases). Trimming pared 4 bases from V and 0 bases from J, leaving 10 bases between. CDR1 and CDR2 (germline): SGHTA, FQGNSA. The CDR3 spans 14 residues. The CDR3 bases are TGTGCCAGCAGCTGGACGGGACTCTCCTACGAGCAGTACTTC. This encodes CASSWTGLSYEQYF.

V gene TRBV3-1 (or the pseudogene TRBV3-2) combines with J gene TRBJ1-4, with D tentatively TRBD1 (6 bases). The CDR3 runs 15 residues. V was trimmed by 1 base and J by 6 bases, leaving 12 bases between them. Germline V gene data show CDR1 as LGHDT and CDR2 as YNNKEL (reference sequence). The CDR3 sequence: CASSQGPGAHEKLFF. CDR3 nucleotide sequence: TGTGCCAGCAGCCAAGGGCCAGGGGCTCATGAAAAACTGTTTTTT.

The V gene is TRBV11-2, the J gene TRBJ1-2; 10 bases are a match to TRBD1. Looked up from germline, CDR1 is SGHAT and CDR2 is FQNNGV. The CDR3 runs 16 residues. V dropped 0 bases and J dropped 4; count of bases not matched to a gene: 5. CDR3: CASSLERWDRGYGYTF. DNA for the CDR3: TGTGCCAGCAGCTTAGAACGCTGGGACAGGGGCTATGGCTACACCTTC.

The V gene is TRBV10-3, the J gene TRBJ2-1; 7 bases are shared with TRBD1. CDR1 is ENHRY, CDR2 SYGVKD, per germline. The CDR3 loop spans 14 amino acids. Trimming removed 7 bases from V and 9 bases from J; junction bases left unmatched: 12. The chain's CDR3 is CAITPDREMGEQFF. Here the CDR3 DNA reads TGTGCCATCACCCCCGACAGGGAGATGGGTGAGCAGTTCTTC.

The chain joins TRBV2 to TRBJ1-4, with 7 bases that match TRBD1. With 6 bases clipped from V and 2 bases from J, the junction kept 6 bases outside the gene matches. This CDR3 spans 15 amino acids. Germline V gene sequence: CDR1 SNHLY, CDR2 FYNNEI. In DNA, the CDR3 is TGTGCCAGCAGCGAAACGGGACAGACTAATGAAAAACTGTTTTTT. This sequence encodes CASSETGQTNEKLFF.

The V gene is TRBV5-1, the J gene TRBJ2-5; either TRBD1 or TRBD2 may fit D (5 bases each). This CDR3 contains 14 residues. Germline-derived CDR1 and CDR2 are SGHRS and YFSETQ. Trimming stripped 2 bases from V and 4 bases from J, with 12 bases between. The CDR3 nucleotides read TGCGCCAGCAGCTTAGGGACGTCCCCAGAGACCCAGTACTTC. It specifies CASSLGTSPETQYF.

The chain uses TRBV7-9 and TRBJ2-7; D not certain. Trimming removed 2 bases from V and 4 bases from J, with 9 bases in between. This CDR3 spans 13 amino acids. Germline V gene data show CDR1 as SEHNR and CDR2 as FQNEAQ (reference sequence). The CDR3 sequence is CASSLLSGYEQYF. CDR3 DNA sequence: TGTGCCAGCAGCTTATTATCGGGTTACGAGCAGTACTTC.

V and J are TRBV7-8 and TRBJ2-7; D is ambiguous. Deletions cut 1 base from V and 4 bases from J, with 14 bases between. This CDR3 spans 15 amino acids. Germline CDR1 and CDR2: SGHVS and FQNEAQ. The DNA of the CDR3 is TGTGCCAGCAGCTTAGTAATAGGGTATGGGTACGAGCAGTACTTC. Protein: CASSLVIGYGYEQYF.

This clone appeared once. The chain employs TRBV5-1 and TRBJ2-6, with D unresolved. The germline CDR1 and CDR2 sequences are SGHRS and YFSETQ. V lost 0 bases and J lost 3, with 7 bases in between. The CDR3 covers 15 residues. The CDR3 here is CASSLGSGGANVLTF. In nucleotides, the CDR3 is TGCGCCAGCAGCTTGGGATCTGGTGGGGCCAACGTCCTGACTTTC.

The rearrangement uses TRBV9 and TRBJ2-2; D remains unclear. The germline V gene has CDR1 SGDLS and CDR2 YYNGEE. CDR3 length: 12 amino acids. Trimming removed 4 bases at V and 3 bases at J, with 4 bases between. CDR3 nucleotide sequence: TGTGCCAGCAGCCGTTACACCGGGGAGCTGTTTTTT. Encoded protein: CASSRYTGELFF.

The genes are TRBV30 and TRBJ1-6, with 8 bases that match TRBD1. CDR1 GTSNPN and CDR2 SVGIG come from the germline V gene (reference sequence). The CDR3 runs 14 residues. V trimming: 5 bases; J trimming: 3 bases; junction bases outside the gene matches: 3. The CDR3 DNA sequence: TGTGCCTGGGCAGGGACAGGCTATAATTCACCCCTCCACTTT. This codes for CAWAGTGYNSPLHF.

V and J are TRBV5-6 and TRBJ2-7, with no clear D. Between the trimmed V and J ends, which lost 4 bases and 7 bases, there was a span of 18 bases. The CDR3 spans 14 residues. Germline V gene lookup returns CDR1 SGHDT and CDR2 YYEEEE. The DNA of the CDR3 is TGTGCCAGCAGCCTATCAGGTGGGCGACTTGAGCAGTACTTC. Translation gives CASSLSGGRLEQYF.

CDR3 DNA: TGTGCCAGCAGACCATCGGGGACCTCCTACGAGCAGTACTTC. Translated, it gives CASRPSGTSYEQYF. The V and J genes are TRBV6-5 and TRBJ2-7, with D tentatively TRBD1 or TRBD2 (5 bases each). Germline CDR1 and CDR2: MNHEY and SVGAGI. Trimming pared 6 bases from V and 0 bases from J, leaving 12 bases between. This CDR3 contains 14 residues.

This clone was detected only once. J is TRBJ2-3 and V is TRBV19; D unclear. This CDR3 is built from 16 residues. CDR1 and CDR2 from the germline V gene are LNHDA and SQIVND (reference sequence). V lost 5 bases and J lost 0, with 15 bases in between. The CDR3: CASSLIRVRSTDTQYF. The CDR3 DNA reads TGTGCCAGTAGTCTGATCCGGGTCCGTAGCACAGATACGCAGTATTTT.

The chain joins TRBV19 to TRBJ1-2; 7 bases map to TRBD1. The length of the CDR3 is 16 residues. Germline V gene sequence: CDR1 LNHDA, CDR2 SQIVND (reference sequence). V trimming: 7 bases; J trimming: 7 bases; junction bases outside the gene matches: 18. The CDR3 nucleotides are TGTGCCAGTACCCAGTTGGAGGGGGCTATATCTATTGGCTACACCTTC. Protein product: CASTQLEGAISIGYTF. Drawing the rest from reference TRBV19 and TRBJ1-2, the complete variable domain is DGGITQSPKYLFRKEGQNVTLSCEQNLNHDAMYWYRQDPGQGLRLIYYSQIVNDFQKGDIAEGYSVSREKKESFPLTVTSAQKNPTAFYLCASTQLEGAISIGYTFGSGTRLTVV.

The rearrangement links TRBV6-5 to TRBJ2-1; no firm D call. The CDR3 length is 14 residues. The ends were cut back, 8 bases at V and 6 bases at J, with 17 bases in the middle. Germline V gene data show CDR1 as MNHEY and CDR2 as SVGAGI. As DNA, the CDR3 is TGTGCCAGCGGCCTAGATGGGTCGAGCAATGAGCAGTTCTTC. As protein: CASGLDGSSNEQFF.

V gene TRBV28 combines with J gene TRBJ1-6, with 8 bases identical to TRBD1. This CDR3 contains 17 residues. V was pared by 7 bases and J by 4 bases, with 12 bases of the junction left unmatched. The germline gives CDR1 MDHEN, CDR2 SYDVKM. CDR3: CASTTWTGQGYNSPLHF. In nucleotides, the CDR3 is TGTGCCAGCACTACCTGGACAGGGCAAGGGTATAATTCACCCCTCCACTTT.

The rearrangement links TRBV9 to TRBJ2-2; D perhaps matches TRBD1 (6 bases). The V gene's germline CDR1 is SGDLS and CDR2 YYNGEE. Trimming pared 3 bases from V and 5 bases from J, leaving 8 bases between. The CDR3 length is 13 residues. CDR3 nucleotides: TGTGCCAGCAGCGGGGGGCGAACCGGGGAGCTGTTTTTT. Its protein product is CASSGGRTGELFF.